The sequence of this TCR beta chain was determined in a study of blood T cell repertoires in COVID-19. The assay was immunoSEQ multiplex PCR, and TCRdb's table has in-frame clones only and misses some. The repertoire holds about 220,000 clones, with approximately 81% as singletons. The CDR3 runs 15 residues. The junction had 6 bases not matched to a gene; V was cut back by 2 bases and J by 4 bases. The germline V gene encodes CDR1 MDHEN and CDR2 SYDVKM. This TCR came from a man aged 50-59 years who had recovered from COVID-19. This sequence joins TRBV28 and TRBJ1-2, with 8 bases matching TRBD1. The sample consisted of peripheral blood. The CDR3 region is CASSLRDRFSYGYTF. The CDR3 nucleotides read TGTGCCAGCAGTTTAAGGGACAGGTTTAGCTATGGCTACACCTTC.